The rows below give T cell receptor beta chains drawn from one sample of a study of persistence of HIV-infected CD4 T cells. Profiling relied on immunoSEQ multiplex PCR, and the TCRdb table lists in-frame clones only, not all of them. The sample contains under 20,000 clones, about 62% of which appear only once. These receptors lack a known antigen. Here the sequenced sample was CD4+ T cells sorted from PBMCs after approximately 20-hour stimulation, taken from a patient who received antiretroviral therapy. The origin of the receptors is an adult woman with HIV who was CMV-seropositive. The CDR3 runs from the conserved cysteine through the conserved F or W. Fields, in order: V gene, J gene, D gene, clone size, CDR3 DNA, CDR3 protein. D genes are given only for firm matches. Clone size is stated in some rows and not others, as once, few, many or a class when expanded.

TRBV12-3/TRBV12-4	TRBJ1-1	-	-	TGTGCCAGCAGTTTACGGGGGAGCGGTGAAGCTTTCTTT	CASSLRGSGEAFF
TRBV19	TRBJ1-6	TRBD1	few	TGTGCCAGTAGCTCGACAGGGGATAATTCACCCCTCCACTTT	CASSSTGDNSPLHF
TRBV19	TRBJ1-5	-	-	TGTGCCAGTAGTATAGCCCAGGGGAACCAGCCCCAGCATTTT	CASSIAQGNQPQHF
TRBV5-1	TRBJ2-1	-	-	TGCGCCAGCAGCTGGAGGACAAGCTCCTACAATGAGCAGTTCTTC	CASSWRTSSYNEQFF
TRBV7-9	TRBJ1-2	-	few	TGTGCCAGCAGCTTAGAACAGAGGGGCTACACCTTC	CASSLEQRGYTF
TRBV12-3/TRBV12-4	TRBJ1-1	-	-	TGTGCCAGCAGTTTTGGAGCAGACACTGAAGCTTTCTTT	CASSFGADTEAFF
TRBV12-3/TRBV12-4	TRBJ1-1	-	-	TGTGCCAGCAGTTTAACTGGTCGCACTGAAGCTTTCTTT	CASSLTGRTEAFF
TRBV7-2	TRBJ1-1	-	-	TGTGCCAGCAGCCCCGAAAGACCCGTGAACACTGAAGCTTTCTTT	CASSPERPVNTEAFF
TRBV3-1/TRBV3-2	TRBJ2-7	-	-	TGTGCCAGCAGCCTCCCCGGGGCAGGCGGCAACGAGCAGTACTTC	CASSLPGAGGNEQYF
TRBV23-1	TRBJ2-1	TRBD2	few	TGCGCCAGCCTAGCGGGGGGTTACAATGAGCAGTTCTTC	CASLAGGYNEQFF
TRBV3-1/TRBV3-2	TRBJ2-1	-	few	TGTGCCAGCAGCCAACCTCGGGGGGCGAGAGATGAGCAGTTCTTC	CASSQPRGARDEQFF
TRBV19	TRBJ2-5	-	-	TGTGCCAGTAGTATAGTCGGAGGGGGCAGCGAGACCCAGTACTTC	CASSIVGGGSETQYF
TRBV5-1	TRBJ2-2	-	medium-sized	TGCGCCAGCAGCTTGGGATTTACCGGGGAGCTGTTTTTT	CASSLGFTGELFF
TRBV18	TRBJ1-2	TRBD1	-	TGTGCCAGCTCACCAGGACAGGAGCGGGAAGGCTACACCTTC	CASSPGQEREGYTF
TRBV7-8	TRBJ2-3	-	few	TGTGCCAGCAGCCCTCGGCCAGGCACAGATACGCAGTATTTT	CASSPRPGTDTQYF
TRBV19	TRBJ1-2	TRBD1	-	TGTGCCAGTAGGAGGGGGACAGGGAAAATCGGCTACACCTTC	CASRRGTGKIGYTF
TRBV9	TRBJ2-6	TRBD2	-	TGTGCCAGCAGCCCCCGACTAGCGGGGGATTCTGGGGCCAACGTCCTGACTTTC	CASSPRLAGDSGANVLTF
TRBV30	TRBJ1-1	-	-	TGTGCCTGGAGTTCTGACAGACTGGGCACTGAAGCTTTCTTT	CAWSSDRLGTEAFF
TRBV6-5	TRBJ2-7	-	few	TGTGCCAGCAGTCCAGGGGGGCGGGAGCAGTACTTC	CASSPGGREQYF
TRBV7-2	TRBJ2-3	-	-	TGTGCCAGCAGCGGGACAAGGTCCACAGATACGCAGTATTTT	CASSGTRSTDTQYF
TRBV4-1	TRBJ2-6	-	-	TGCGCCAGCAGCCAAGATCCCACGGGGGCCTCCTCTGGGGCCAACGTCCTGACTTTC	CASSQDPTGASSGANVLTF
TRBV5-1	TRBJ2-5	TRBD1	few	TGCGCCAGCAGCAGGCAGGGGGAAGAGACCCAGTACTTC	CASSRQGEETQYF
TRBV18	TRBJ2-3	-	-	TGTGCCAGCTCACCAGCGGGGACCACAGATACGCAGTATTTT	CASSPAGTTDTQYF
TRBV10-3	TRBJ1-3	-	few	TGTGCCATCAGTTTGACGGATACTGGAAACACCATATATTTT	CAISLTDTGNTIYF
TRBV20-1	TRBJ1-1	-	-	TGCAGTGCTCAGGGGAACACTGAAGCTTTCTTT	CSAQGNTEAFF
TRBV5-6	TRBJ2-1	TRBD2	few	TGTGCCAGCAGCTTGCTAGCAGGGACTAATAATGAGCAGTTCTTC	CASSLLAGTNNEQFF
TRBV6-5	TRBJ2-1	-	-	TGTGCCAGCAGTTACTACGGGACAATAAACAATGAGCAGTTCTTC	CASSYYGTINNEQFF
TRBV6-1	TRBJ1-5	TRBD1	-	TGTGCCAGCAGTGACGGGACAGTACTAGCGGGCAATCAGCCCCAGCATTTT	CASSDGTVLAGNQPQHF
TRBV6-6	TRBJ2-2	-	-	TGTGCCAGCAGTTACGCAGGGGATTACGGGGAGCTGTTTTTT	CASSYAGDYGELFF
TRBV5-1	TRBJ1-1	TRBD1	-	TGCGCCAGCAAGGGACAGGGAATTATAAACACTGAAGCTTTCTTT	CASKGQGIINTEAFF
TRBV3-1/TRBV3-2	TRBJ1-2	-	-	TGTGCCAGCAGCCAAGATCTGGGACATGGCTACACCTTC	CASSQDLGHGYTF
TRBV29-1	TRBJ1-5	TRBD1	few	TGCAGCGTTGGGGGACAGGATCAGCCCCAGCATTTT	CSVGGQDQPQHF
TRBV6-5	TRBJ2-5	TRBD1	-	TGTGCCAGCAGCCCCGGGACAGTCAAAGAGACCCAGTACTTC	CASSPGTVKETQYF
TRBV30	TRBJ2-3	-	-	TGTGCCTGGACCATGAAGGGCACAGATACGCAGTATTTT	CAWTMKGTDTQYF
TRBV2	TRBJ1-2	-	-	TGTGCCAGCAATAAAGGTTTGAGCTATGGCTACACCTTC	CASNKGLSYGYTF
TRBV21-1	TRBJ1-6	-	-	TGTGCCAGCAGACCCCCCACGAGGGGCCGATATAATTCACCCCTCCACTTT	CASRPPTRGRYNSPLHF
TRBV2	TRBJ2-3	-	-	TGTGCCAGCAGTGTTAGGTCTGGCTCTAGCACAGATACGCAGTATTTT	CASSVRSGSSTDTQYF
TRBV15	TRBJ1-2	TRBD1	few	TGTGCCACCAGCAGGGGACAGACCGGGACCGAGGGAGGCTACACCTTC	CATSRGQTGTEGGYTF
TRBV6-5	TRBJ1-1	-	-	TGTGCCAGCAGTTACGCAGGTATGGACACTGAAGCTTTCTTT	CASSYAGMDTEAFF
TRBV7-2	TRBJ2-2	-	-	TGTGCCAGCAGCTTAGTATCGGGGGACACCGGGGAGCTGTTTTTT	CASSLVSGDTGELFF
TRBV7-3	TRBJ1-6	TRBD1	-	TGTGCCAGCAGCCAGGACAGGGGGCTGAATTCACCCCTCCACTTT	CASSQDRGLNSPLHF
TRBV7-2	TRBJ2-3	TRBD1	few	TGTGCCAGCAGCCCGATGCAGGGGGCCGGTACGCAGTATTTT	CASSPMQGAGTQYF